These 9 T cell receptor beta chains originate from one sample sequenced in a study of T cells in Graves' hyperthyroidism and ophthalmopathy. Amplified regions were TCR beta CDR3 sequences from RNA transcripts. Initially, a first-round RT-PCR of the TCR CDR3 employed the HTBI primer set. From the multiplex PCR reads, TCRdb called clonotypes with MiXCR, one entry per CDR3 protein. The repertoire includes fewer than 550,000 distinct CDR3 sequences, approximately 14% of them detected once, and around 7.7% sits in the top ten. Sequences were obtained from blood. Receptors were obtained from a woman between 18 and 30 years old with Graves' hyperthyroidism.

This chain joins TRBV30 and TRBJ1-2, with no clear D. The germline CDR1 and CDR2 sequences are GTSNPN and SVGIG (reference sequence). The CDR3 runs 13 residues. V lost 4 bases and J lost 0, with 9 bases in between. The CDR3 DNA sequence: TGTGCCTGGAAAAGACATTCTAACTATGGCTACACCTTC. It specifies CAWKRHSNYGYTF.

This clonotype was observed many times. This sequence joins TRBV7-8 and TRBJ2-3; the D call may be TRBD1 or TRBD2 (5 bases each). V lost 8 bases to trimming and J lost 2 bases, with 11 bases between them. Per the germline V gene, CDR1 is SGHVS and CDR2 is FQNEAQ. The CDR3 spans 13 residues. The CDR3 sequence: CASSGAATDTQYF. The CDR3 coding sequence is TGTGCCAGCTCCGGGGCAGCCACAGATACGCAGTATTTT.

The count of this clonotype is one. V is TRBV12-3 or TRBV12-4 and J is TRBJ1-4, with TRBD1 matching 8 bases. Trimming at V came to 6 bases and at J to 6 bases, leaving 3 bases not matched to a gene. The CDR3 contains 13 residues. The CDR3 nucleotides are TGTGCCAGCAGCGGGACAGGCCATGAAAAACTGTTTTTT. The encoded protein is CASSGTGHEKLFF.

There are a few counts of this clonotype. The V gene is TRBV10-3, the J gene TRBJ1-2, with D perhaps matching TRBD1 (5 bases). CDR1 and CDR2 (germline): ENHRY, SYGVKD. The CDR3 loop spans 12 amino acids. The ends were cut back, 4 bases at V and 8 bases at J, with 11 bases in the middle. CDR3 loop: CAISGGSYGYTF. CDR3 nucleotide sequence: TGTGCCATCAGTGGGGGGTCCTACGGCTACACCTTC.

As regards this clonotype: The germline gene is not matched at one end of the junction; a read error may be the cause. V and J are TRBV5-1 and TRBJ2-1; 11 nucleotides agree with TRBD2. Germline CDR1 is SGHRS and CDR2 is YFSETQ. The CDR3 contains 15 residues. CDR3 in amino acids: CASSLVSGRGNEQFF. The CDR3 DNA follows: TGCGCCAGCAGCTTAGTTAGCGGGAGGGGCAATGAACAGTTCTTC.

This clonotype was seen repeatedly, ten times or more. The J gene is TRBJ2-1, the V gene TRBV20-1; D is perhaps TRBD2 (6 bases). Germline CDR1 DFQATT, CDR2 SNEGSKA (reference sequence). The CDR3 totals 15 residues. V lost 3 bases and J 4 bases, leaving 16 bases between the germline ends. CDR3 in amino acids: CSASRRDSPYNEQFF. CDR3 sequence (DNA): TGCAGTGCTAGTCGCCGGGACTCCCCATACAATGAGCAGTTCTTC.

This clonotype showed up many times. The chain has TRBV30 and TRBJ2-1; 7 bases line up with TRBD2. V shed 2 bases, J shed 7 bases, and the junction held 5 bases outside the gene matches. The CDR3 runs 13 residues. Germline lookup yields CDR1 GTSNPN and CDR2 SVGIG (reference sequence). This chain's CDR3 is CAWSRWGGNEQFF. The CDR3 bases are TGTGCCTGGAGTAGGTGGGGAGGGAATGAGCAGTTCTTC.

J is TRBJ2-7 and V is TRBV7-9, with D possibly matching TRBD2 (5 bases). V lost 4 bases and J lost 2, with 12 bases in between. Germline loops: CDR1 SEHNR, CDR2 FQNEAQ (reference sequence). This CDR3 has 14 amino acids. CDR3 protein: CASSSGIGPYEQYF. CDR3 nucleotide sequence: TGTGCCAGCAGCTCCGGGATAGGTCCCTACGAGCAGTACTTC.

This clonotype was seen only a few times. The chain recombines TRBV7-3 with TRBJ2-3; 7 nucleotides align to TRBD1. CDR1 SGHTA and CDR2 FQGTGA come from the germline V gene. V trimming: 3 bases; J trimming: 4 bases; junction bases outside the gene matches: 1. The CDR3 runs 13 residues. CDR3 loop: CASSLTGPDTQYF. CDR3 DNA sequence: TGTGCCAGCAGCTTGACAGGGCCAGATACGCAGTATTTT.